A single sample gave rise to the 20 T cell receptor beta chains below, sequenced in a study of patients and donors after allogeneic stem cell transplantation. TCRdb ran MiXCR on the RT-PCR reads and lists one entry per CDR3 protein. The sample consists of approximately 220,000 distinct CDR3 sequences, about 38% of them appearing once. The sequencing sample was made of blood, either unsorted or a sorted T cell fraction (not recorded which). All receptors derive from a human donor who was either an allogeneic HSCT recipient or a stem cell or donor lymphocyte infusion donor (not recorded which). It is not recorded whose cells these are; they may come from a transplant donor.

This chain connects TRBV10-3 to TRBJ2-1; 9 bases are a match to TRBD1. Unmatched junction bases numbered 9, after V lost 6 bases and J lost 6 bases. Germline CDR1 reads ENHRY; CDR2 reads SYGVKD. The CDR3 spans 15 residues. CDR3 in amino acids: CAIRNRDRVSNEQFF. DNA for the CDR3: TGTGCCATCAGGAACCGGGACAGGGTGAGCAATGAGCAGTTCTTC.

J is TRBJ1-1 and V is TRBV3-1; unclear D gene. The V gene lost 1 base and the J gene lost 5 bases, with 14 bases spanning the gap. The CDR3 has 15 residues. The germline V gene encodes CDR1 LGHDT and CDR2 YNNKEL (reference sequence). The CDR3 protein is CASSQVPGGWTEAFF. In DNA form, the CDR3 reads TGTGCCAGCAGCCAAGTGCCGGGAGGGTGGACTGAAGCTTTCTTT.

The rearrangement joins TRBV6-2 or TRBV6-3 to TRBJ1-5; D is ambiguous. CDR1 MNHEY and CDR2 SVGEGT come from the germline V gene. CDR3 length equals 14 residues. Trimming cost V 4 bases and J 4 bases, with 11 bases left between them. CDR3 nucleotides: TGTGCCAGCAGTTCTACCAGCCGTAATCAGCCCCAGCATTTT. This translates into CASSSTSRNQPQHF.

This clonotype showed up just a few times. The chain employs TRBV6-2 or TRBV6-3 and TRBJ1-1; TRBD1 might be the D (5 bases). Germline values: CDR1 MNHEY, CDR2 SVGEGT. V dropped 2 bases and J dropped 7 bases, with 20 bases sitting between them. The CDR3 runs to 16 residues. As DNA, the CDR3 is TGTGCCAGCAGTTACGTGGGGCTAGCCATCCTGGGTGAAGCTTTCTTT. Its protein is CASSYVGLAILGEAFF.

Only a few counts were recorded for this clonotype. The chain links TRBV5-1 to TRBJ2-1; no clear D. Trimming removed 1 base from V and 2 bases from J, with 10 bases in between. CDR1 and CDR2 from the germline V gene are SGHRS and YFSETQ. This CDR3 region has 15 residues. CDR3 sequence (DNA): TGCGCCAGCAGCTTGATGAGCGCAGCCTACAATGAGCAGTTCTTC. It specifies CASSLMSAAYNEQFF. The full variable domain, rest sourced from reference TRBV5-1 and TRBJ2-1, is KAGVTQTPRYLIKTRGQQVTLSCSPISGHRSVSWYQQTPGQGLQFLFEYFSETQRNKGNFPGRFSGRQFSNSRSEMNVSTLELGDSALYLCASSLMSAAYNEQFFGPGTRLTVL.

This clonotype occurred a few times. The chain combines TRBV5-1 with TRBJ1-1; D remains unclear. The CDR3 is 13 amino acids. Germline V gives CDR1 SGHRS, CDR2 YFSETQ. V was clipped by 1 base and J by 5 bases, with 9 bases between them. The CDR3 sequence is CASSLPSGTEAFF. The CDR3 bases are TGCGCCAGCAGCTTGCCCTCTGGAACTGAAGCTTTCTTT.

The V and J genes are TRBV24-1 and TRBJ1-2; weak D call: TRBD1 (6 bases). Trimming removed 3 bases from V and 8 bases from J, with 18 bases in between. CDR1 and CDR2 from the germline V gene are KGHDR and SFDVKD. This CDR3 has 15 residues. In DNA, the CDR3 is TGTGCCACCAGTGATGCCGTGGGGGGGCGATCGGGCTACACCTTC. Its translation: CATSDAVGGRSGYTF.

CDR3 DNA: TGTGCCAGCAGCTTATCTTGGACTAGGCAGGCCGGGGAGCTGTTTTTT. Its protein is CASSLSWTRQAGELFF. The V and J genes are TRBV7-2 and TRBJ2-2; 7 bases are shared with TRBD2. Germline V CDR1 and CDR2: SGHTA, FQGNSA. With 2 bases clipped from V and 6 bases from J, the junction kept 9 bases outside the gene matches. This CDR3 comprises 16 residues.

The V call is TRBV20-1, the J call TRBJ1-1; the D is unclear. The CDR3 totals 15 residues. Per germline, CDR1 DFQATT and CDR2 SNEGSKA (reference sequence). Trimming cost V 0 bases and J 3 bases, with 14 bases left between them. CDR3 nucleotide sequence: TGCAGTGCTAGAGAGACCGGGGTAAGAGACACTGAAGCTTTCTTT. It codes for CSARETGVRDTEAFF.

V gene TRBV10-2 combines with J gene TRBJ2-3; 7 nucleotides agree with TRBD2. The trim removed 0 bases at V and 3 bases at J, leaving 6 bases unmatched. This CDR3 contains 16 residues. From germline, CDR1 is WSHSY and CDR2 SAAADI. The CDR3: CASSESIWGGTDTQYF. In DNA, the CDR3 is TGCGCCAGCAGTGAGTCGATATGGGGGGGGACAGATACGCAGTATTTT.

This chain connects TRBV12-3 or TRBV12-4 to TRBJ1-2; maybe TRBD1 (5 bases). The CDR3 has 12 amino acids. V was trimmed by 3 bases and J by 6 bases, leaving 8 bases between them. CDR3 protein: CASSFPRDGYTF. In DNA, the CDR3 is TGTGCCAGCAGTTTCCCCAGGGATGGCTACACCTTC.

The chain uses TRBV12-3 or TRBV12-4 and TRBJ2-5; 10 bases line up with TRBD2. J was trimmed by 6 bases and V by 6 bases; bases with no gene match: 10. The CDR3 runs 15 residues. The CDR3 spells CASRTSGGARQTQYF. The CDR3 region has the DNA TGTGCCAGCAGGACGAGCGGGGGGGCTCGACAGACCCAGTACTTC.

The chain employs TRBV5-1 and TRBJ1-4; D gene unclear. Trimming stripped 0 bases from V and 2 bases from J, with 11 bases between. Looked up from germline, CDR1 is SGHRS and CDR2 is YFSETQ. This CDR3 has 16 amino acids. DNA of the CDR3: TGCGCCAGCAGCTTGGGTCCGGTACCCACTAATGAAAAACTGTTTTTT. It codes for CASSLGPVPTNEKLFF.

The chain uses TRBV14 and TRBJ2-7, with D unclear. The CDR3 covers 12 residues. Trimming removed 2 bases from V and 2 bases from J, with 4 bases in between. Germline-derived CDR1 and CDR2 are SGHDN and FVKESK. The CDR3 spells CASSQLAYEQYF. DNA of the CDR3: TGTGCCAGCAGCCAATTGGCCTACGAGCAGTACTTC.

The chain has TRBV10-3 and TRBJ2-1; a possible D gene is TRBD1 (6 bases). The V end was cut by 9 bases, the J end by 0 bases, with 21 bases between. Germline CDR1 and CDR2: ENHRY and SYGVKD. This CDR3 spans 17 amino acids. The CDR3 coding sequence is TGTGCCATAGGTGCTTATCAGGGGATTAGCTCCTACAATGAGCAGTTCTTC. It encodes CAIGAYQGISSYNEQFF.

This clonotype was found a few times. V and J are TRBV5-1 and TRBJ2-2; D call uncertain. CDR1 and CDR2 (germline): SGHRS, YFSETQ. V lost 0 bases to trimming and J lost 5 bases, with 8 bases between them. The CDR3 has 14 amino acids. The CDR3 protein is CASSLGLRTGELFF. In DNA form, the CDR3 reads TGCGCCAGCAGCTTGGGTTTGAGGACCGGGGAGCTGTTTTTT.

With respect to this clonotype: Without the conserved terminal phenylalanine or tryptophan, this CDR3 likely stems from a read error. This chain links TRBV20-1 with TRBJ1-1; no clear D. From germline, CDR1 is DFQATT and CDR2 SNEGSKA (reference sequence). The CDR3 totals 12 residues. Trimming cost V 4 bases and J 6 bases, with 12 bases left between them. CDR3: CSATPLVAEAFL. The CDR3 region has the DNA TGCAGTGCTACTCCATTGGTCGCTGAAGCTTTCTTG.

The CDR3: CASKGVSSYNEQFF. The CDR3 DNA sequence: TGTGCCAGCAAGGGAGTGAGCTCCTACAATGAGCAGTTCTTC. The V and J genes are TRBV5-6 and TRBJ2-1; D perhaps matches TRBD2 (5 bases). The germline V gene encodes CDR1 SGHDT and CDR2 YYEEEE. V was pared by 6 bases and J by 0 bases, with 10 bases between. The CDR3 has 14 amino acids.

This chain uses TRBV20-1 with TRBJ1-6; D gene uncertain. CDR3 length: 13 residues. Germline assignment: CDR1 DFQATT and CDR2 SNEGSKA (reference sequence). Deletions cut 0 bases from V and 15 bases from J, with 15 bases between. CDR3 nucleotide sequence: TGCAGTGCTAGAGATCAGGCCGGTTTTCTCCTCCACTTT. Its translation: CSARDQAGFLLHF.

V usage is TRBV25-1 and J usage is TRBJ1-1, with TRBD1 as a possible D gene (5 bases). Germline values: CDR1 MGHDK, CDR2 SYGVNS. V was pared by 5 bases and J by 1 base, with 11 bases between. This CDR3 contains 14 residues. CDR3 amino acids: CASSTGTANTEAFF. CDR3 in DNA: TGTGCCAGCAGTACCGGGACGGCGAACACTGAAGCTTTCTTT. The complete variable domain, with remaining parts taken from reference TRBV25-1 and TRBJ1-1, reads EADIYQTPRYLVIGTGKKITLECSQTMGHDKMYWYQQDPGMELHLIHYSYGVNSTEKGDLSSESTVSRIRTEHFPLTLESARPSHTSQYLCASSTGTANTEAFFGQGTRLTVV.